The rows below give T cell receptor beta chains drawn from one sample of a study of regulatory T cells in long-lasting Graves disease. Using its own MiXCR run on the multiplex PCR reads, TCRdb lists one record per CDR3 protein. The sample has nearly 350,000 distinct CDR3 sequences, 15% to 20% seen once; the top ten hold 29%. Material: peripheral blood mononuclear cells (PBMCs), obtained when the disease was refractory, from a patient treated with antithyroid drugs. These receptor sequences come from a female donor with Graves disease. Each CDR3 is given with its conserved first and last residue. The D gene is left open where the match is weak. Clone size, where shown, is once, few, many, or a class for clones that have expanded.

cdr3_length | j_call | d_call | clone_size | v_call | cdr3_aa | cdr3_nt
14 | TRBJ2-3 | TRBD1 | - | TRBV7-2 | CASSLDRGADTQYF | TGTGCCAGCAGCTTAGACAGGGGGGCAGATACGCAGTATTTT
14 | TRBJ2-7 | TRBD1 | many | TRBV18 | CASSPGTGIYEQYF | TGTGCCAGCTCACCGGGGACAGGGATCTACGAGCAGTACTTC
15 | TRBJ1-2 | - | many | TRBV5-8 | CASSLTGTANYGYTF | TGTGCCAGCAGTTTAACCGGGACGGCTAACTATGGCTACACCTTC
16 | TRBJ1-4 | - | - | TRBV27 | CASSLFRPRGNEKLFF | TGTGCCAGCAGTTTATTCCGACCCCGGGGCAATGAAAAACTGTTTTTT
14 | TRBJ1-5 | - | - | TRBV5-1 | CASSFTVSNQPQHF | TGCGCCAGCAGCTTTACAGTTAGCAATCAGCCCCAGCATTTT
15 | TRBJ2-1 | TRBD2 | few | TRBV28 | CASSLLRGSQDEQFF | TGTGCCAGCAGTTTACTCCGCGGGAGTCAGGATGAGCAGTTCTTC
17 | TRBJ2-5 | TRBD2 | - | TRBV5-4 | CASSLSSGGLNQETQYF | TGTGCCAGCAGCTTGTCCAGCGGGGGTTTAAACCAAGAGACCCAGTACTTC
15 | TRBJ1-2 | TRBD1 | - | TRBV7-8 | CASSPLLTGGFGYTF | TGTGCCAGCAGCCCCCTCCTGACAGGGGGCTTTGGCTACACCTTC
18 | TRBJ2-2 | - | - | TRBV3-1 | CASSQVWRLAKLSGELFF | TGTGCCAGCAGCCAAGTTTGGAGGCTAGCTAAGTTGAGCGGGGAGCTGTTTTTT
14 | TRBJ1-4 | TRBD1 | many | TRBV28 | CASSLIRGLEKLFF | TGTGCCAGCAGTTTAATCAGGGGGCTTGAAAAACTGTTTTTT
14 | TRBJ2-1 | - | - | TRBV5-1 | CASSLARQHNEQFF | TGCGCCAGCAGCTTGGCTAGGCAGCACAATGAGCAGTTCTTC
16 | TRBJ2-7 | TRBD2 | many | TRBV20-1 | CSARDPASGGARQQYF | TGCAGTGCTAGAGATCCCGCTAGCGGGGGGGCCAGGCAGCAGTACTTC
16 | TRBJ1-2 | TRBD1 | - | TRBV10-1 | CASSDTDGTGVHGYTF | TGCGCCAGCAGTGATACCGATGGGACAGGGGTACATGGCTACACCTTC
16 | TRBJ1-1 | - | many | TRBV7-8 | CASSLEGGWMNTEAFF | TGTGCCAGCAGCTTAGAGGGGGGGTGGATGAACACTGAAGCTTTCTTT
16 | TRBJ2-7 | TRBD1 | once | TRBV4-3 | CASTHERQGDTYEQYF | TGCGCCAGCACCCACGAGAGACAGGGGGATACCTACGAGCAGTACTTC
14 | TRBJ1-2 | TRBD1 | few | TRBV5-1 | CASRPWTGVPGYTF | TGCGCCAGCAGGCCGTGGACAGGGGTGCCTGGCTACACCTTC
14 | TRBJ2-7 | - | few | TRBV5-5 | CASMPGTTYYEQYF | TGTGCCAGCATGCCCGGGACAACCTATTACGAGCAGTACTTC
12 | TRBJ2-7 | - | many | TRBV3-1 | CASSQEGHGQYF | TGTGCCAGCAGCCAAGAGGGGCATGGGCAGTACTTC
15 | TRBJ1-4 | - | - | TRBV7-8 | CASSLWGGINEKLFF | TGTGCCAGCAGCTTATGGGGGGGAATCAATGAAAAACTGTTTTTT
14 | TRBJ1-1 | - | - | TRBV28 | CASNAVRLPPEAFF | TGTGCCAGCAACGCGGTCCGACTACCCCCTGAAGCTTTCTTT
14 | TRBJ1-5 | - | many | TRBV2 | CASSHRDSNQPQHF | TGTGCCAGCAGTCACCGGGACAGCAATCAGCCCCAGCATTTT
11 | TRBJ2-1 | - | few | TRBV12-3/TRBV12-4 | CASKEQNEQFF | TGTGCCAGCAAGGAGCAAAATGAGCAGTTCTTC
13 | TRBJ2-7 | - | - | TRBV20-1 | CSASPGLIYEQYF | TGCAGTGCTAGCCCGGGACTCATCTACGAGCAGTACTTC
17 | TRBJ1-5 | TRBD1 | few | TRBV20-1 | CSAPTGQGSRGNQPQHF | TGCAGTGCTCCAACGGGACAGGGGAGTAGAGGCAATCAGCCCCAGCATTTT
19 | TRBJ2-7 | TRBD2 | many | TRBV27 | CASSLKAGGHRSWTYEQYF | TGTGCCAGCAGTCTCAAAGCGGGAGGGCACCGATCATGGACCTACGAGCAGTACTTC
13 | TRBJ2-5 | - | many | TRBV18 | CASLGRVQETQYF | TGTGCCAGCCTCGGACGGGTCCAAGAGACCCAGTACTTC
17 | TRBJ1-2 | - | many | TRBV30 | CAWSGGALLGDYYGYTF | TGTGCCTGGAGTGGCGGGGCTCTACTCGGGGATTACTATGGCTACACCTTC
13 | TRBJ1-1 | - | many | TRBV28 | CASSWNRATEAFF | TGTGCCAGCAGTTGGAACCGGGCCACTGAAGCTTTCTTT
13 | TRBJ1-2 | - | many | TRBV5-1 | CASSLEGGYGYTF | TGCGCCAGCAGCTTGGAGGGAGGTTATGGCTACACCTTC
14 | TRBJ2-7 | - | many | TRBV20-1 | CSAGNAREYYEQYF | TGCAGTGCCGGAAACGCGAGGGAGTACTACGAGCAGTACTTC
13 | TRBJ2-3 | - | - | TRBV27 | CASRGLGTDTQYF | TGTGCCAGCAGGGGACTCGGCACAGATACGCAGTATTTT
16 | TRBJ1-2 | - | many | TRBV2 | CASSVRRTVPGYGYTF | TGTGCCAGCAGTGTTAGGAGAACCGTTCCTGGGTATGGCTACACCTTC
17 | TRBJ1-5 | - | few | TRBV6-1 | CASTLRLDGSSNQPQHF | TGTGCCAGCACCTTACGCCTGGACGGGAGTTCAAATCAGCCCCAGCATTTT
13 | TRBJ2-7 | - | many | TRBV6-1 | CASTQAVSYEQYF | TGTGCCAGCACCCAAGCAGTCTCCTACGAGCAGTACTTC
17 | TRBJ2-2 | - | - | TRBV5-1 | CASSQLGQSTNTGELFF | TGTGCCAGCAGCCAGCTCGGCCAGTCCACGAACACCGGGGAGCTGTTTTTT
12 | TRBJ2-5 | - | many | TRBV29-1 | CSVTVHGETQYF | TGCAGCGTTACGGTACACGGGGAGACCCAGTACTTC
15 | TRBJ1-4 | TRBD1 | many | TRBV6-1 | CASSEEGTVNEKLFF | TGTGCCAGCAGTGAAGAAGGGACAGTAAATGAAAAACTGTTTTTT
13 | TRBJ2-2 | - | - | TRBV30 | CAWSVYVTGELFF | TGTGCCTGGAGTGTATATGTGACCGGGGAGCTGTTTTTT
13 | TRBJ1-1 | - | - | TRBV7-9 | CASTLQGGNEAFF | TGTGCCAGCACCCTACAGGGAGGGAACGAAGCTTTCTTT
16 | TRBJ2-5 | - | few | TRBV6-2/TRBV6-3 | CASSYFLLAGQETQYF | TGTGCCAGCAGTTACTTTCTCCTAGCCGGCCAAGAGACCCAGTACTTC
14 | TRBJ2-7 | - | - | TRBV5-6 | CASSLFADSYEQYF | TGTGCCAGCAGCTTGTTCGCGGACTCCTACGAGCAGTACTTC
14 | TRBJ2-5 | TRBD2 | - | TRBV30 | CAWRSRGGQETQYF | TGTGCCTGGAGATCCCGGGGGGGGCAAGAGACCCAGTACTTC
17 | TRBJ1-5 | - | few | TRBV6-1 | CASSEVPVRQTNQPQHF | TGTGCCAGCAGTGAAGTACCGGTCAGACAGACCAATCAGCCCCAGCATTTT